This T cell receptor (beta chain) is drawn from a study of OX40 agonist ivuxolimab in advanced cancers. Study as a whole: Six ivuxolimab dose levels, 0.01 to 10 mg/kg, were given intravenously every 2 weeks.

Per the germline V gene, CDR1 is SGHTA and CDR2 is FQGNSA. This CDR3 comprises 14 residues. Trimming took off 0 bases at V and 8 bases at J, with 13 bases between the two ends. Concerning this clone: Its target is unknown.

Method: immunoSEQ multiplex PCR; TCRdb's copy keeps in-frame clones and lacks some. This sample has tens of thousands of clones, with around 87% found just once. Overall study results and limits: Dose levels from 0.1 to 3.0 mg/kg saw CD4+ and CD8+ blood T cells expand clonally by week 6.

This receptor was obtained from an adult with an advanced solid tumor such as melanoma, head and neck, liver or kidney cancer. Material: CD4+ or CD8+ T cells sorted from blood, obtained in a trial of the OX40 agonist ivuxolimab. The chain employs TRBV7-2 and TRBJ1-2; a possible D gene is TRBD1 (5 bases). In DNA, the CDR3 is TGTGCCAGCAGCTTAGCTTTCGACAGTCCAGGCTACACCTTC. Translating gives CASSLAFDSPGYTF. Full variable domain (outside the CDR3, taken from reference TRBV7-2 and TRBJ1-2): GAGVSQSPSNKVTEKGKDVELRCDPISGHTALYWYRQSLGQGLEFLIYFQGNSAPDKSGLPSDRFSAERTGGSVSTLTIQRTQQEDSAVYLCASSLAFDSPGYTFGSGTRLTVV.